These 5 T cell receptor beta chains originate from one sample sequenced in a study of CD4 T cells in relation to SARS-CoV-2 and coronaviruses. The table came from immunoSEQ multiplex PCR; TCRdb's copy has only in-frame clones and leaves some out. Among approximately 60,000 clones listed, roughly nine tenths were seen once. Sequenced: naive CD4+ T cells from PBMCs. This sample's subset: naive CD4+ T cells isolated by negative enrichment. The receptors originated from an adult with COVID-19.

The chain links TRBV5-1 to TRBJ1-1, with no clear D. The germline V gene has CDR1 SGHRS and CDR2 YFSETQ. The ends were cut back, 4 bases at V and 5 bases at J, with 12 bases in the middle. This CDR3 is 13 amino acids long. CDR3 in amino acids: CASSPDGWTEAFF. The DNA of the CDR3 is TGCGCCAGCAGCCCGGACGGCTGGACTGAAGCTTTCTTT.

The rearrangement uses TRBV5-1 and TRBJ1-2; D remains unclear. The germline V gene has CDR1 SGHRS and CDR2 YFSETQ. The CDR3 covers 15 residues. V shed 0 bases and J shed 0 bases, with 9 bases lying between them. The CDR3: CASSLGAGANYGYTF. Here the CDR3 DNA reads TGCGCCAGCAGCTTGGGGGCAGGAGCTAACTATGGCTACACCTTC.

The V and J genes are TRBV18 and TRBJ2-7; D is unresolved. CDR1 and CDR2 from the germline V gene are KGHSH and LQKENI. Trimming shortened V by 2 bases and J by 4 bases, and 9 bases separated the two germline ends. CDR3 length equals 13 residues. The CDR3 loop reads CASSPGLEYEQYF. The DNA of the CDR3 is TGTGCCAGCTCACCAGGGCTAGAGTACGAGCAGTACTTC. Drawing the rest from reference TRBV18 and TRBJ2-7, the complete variable domain is NAGVMQNPRHLVRRRGQEARLRCSPMKGHSHVYWYRQLPEEGLKFMVYLQKENIIDESGMPKERFSAEFPKEGPSILRIQQVVRGDSAAYFCASSPGLEYEQYFGPGTRLTVT.

The genes are TRBV4-1 and TRBJ2-5; D unclear. The CDR3 has 14 residues. Trimming cost V 4 bases and J 5 bases, with 14 bases left between them. From germline, CDR1 is MGHRA and CDR2 YSYEKL. In DNA, the CDR3 is TGCGCCAGCAGCCCGCGAGAGGAAGGGGAGACCCAGTACTTC. It specifies CASSPREEGETQYF.

This chain links TRBV7-3 with TRBJ2-3; D gene uncertain. Trimming took 5 bases from V and 3 from J, leaving 18 bases between them. CDR3 length: 16 residues. Germline-derived CDR1 and CDR2 are SGHTA and FQGTGA. CDR3 nucleotide sequence: TGTGCCAGCAGCCTCCAACCCAGCGCTGGGACAGATACGCAGTATTTT. Translating gives CASSLQPSAGTDTQYF.